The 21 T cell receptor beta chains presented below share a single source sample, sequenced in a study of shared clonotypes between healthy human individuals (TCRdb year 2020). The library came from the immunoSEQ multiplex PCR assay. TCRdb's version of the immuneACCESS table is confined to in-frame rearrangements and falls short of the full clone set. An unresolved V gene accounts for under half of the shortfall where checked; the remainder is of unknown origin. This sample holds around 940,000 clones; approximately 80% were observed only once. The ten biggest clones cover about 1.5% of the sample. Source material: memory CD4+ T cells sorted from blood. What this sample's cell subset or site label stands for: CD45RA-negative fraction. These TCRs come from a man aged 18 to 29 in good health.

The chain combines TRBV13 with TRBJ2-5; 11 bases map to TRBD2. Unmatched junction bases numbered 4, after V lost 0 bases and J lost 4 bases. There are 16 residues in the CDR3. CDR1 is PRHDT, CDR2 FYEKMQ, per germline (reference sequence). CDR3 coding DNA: TGTGCCAGCAGCTTAGGCCAACTAGCGGGGGCAGAGACCCAGTACTTC. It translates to CASSLGQLAGAETQYF.

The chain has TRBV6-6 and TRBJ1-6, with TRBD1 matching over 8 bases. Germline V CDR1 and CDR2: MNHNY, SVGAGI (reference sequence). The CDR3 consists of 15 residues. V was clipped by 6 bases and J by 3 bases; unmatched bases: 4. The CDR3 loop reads CASSSGQGYNSPLHF. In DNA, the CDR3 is TGTGCCAGCAGCTCCGGACAGGGCTATAATTCACCCCTCCACTTT.

The CDR3 region is CASSPSNAQQFF. The CDR3 region has the DNA TGTGCCAGCAGCCCTAGCAACGCACAGCAGTTCTTC. V usage is TRBV7-2 and J usage is TRBJ2-1; the D gene is possibly TRBD2 (5 bases). The CDR3 is 12 amino acids. V was cut by 5 bases and J by 11 bases, with 13 bases left in between. Germline values: CDR1 SGHTA, CDR2 FQGNSA.

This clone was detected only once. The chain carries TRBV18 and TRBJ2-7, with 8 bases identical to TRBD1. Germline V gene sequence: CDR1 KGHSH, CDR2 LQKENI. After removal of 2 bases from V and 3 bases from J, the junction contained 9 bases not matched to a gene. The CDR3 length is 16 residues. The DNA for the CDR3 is TGTGCCAGCTCACCAGGGCTGGCAGGGGGCATCTACGAGCAGTACTTC. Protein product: CASSPGLAGGIYEQYF.

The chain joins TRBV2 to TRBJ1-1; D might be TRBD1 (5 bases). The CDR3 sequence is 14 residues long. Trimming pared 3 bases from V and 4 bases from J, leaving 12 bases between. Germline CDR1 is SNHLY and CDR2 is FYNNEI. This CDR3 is CASSDWGGSTEAFF. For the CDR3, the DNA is TGTGCCAGCAGTGACTGGGGGGGAAGCACTGAAGCTTTCTTT.

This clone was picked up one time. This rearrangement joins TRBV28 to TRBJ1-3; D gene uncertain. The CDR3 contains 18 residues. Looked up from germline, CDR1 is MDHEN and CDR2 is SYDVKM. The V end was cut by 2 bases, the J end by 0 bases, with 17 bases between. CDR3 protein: CASSLRAGWGLSGNTIYF. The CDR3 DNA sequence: TGTGCCAGCAGTTTAAGGGCGGGCTGGGGTCTCTCTGGAAACACCATATATTTT.

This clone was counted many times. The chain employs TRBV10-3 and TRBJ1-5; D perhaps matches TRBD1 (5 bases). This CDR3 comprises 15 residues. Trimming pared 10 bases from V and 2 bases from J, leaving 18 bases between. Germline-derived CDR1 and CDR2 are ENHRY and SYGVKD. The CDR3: CATRSEGRGNQPQHF. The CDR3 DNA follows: TGTGCCACCCGTTCGGAGGGCAGGGGCAATCAGCCCCAGCATTTT.

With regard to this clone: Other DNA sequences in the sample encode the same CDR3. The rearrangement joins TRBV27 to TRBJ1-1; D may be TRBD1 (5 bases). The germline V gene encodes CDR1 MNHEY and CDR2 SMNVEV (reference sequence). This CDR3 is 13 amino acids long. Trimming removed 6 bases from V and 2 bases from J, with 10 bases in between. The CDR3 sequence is CASSSRVNTEAFF. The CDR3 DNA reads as TGTGCCAGCAGCTCCAGGGTCAACACTGAAGCTTTCTTT.

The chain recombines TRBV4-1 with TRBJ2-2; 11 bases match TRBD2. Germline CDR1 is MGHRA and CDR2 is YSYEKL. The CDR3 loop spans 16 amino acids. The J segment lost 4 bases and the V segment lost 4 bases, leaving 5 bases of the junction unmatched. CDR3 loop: CASSPRLAGSTGELFF. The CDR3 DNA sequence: TGCGCCAGCAGCCCTCGACTAGCGGGAAGCACCGGGGAGCTGTTTTTT.

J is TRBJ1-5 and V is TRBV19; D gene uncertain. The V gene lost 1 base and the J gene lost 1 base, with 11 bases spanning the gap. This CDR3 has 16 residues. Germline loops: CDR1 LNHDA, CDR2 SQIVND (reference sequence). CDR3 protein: CASSIGVDRSNQPQHF. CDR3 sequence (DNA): TGTGCCAGTAGTATAGGGGTGGATAGAAGCAATCAGCCCCAGCATTTT.

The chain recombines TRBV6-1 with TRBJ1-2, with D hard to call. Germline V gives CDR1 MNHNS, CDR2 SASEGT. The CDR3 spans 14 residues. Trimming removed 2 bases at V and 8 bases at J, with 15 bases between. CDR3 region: CASSETNSGSGYTF. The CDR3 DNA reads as TGTGCCAGCAGTGAAACGAACAGCGGATCGGGCTACACCTTC.

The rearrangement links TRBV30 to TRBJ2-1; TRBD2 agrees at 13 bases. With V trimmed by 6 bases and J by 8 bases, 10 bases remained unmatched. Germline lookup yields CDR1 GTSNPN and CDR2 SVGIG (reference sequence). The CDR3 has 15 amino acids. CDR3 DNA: TGTGCCTGTTCCCTGGGACTAGCGGGATCGGATGAGCAGTTCTTC. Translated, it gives CACSLGLAGSDEQFF.

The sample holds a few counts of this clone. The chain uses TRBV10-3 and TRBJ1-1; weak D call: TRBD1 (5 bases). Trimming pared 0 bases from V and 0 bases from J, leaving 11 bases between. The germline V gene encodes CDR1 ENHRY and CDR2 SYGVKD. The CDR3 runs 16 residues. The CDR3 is CAISESLGQVNTEAFF. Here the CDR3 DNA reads TGTGCCATCAGTGAGTCATTGGGGCAGGTGAACACTGAAGCTTTCTTT.

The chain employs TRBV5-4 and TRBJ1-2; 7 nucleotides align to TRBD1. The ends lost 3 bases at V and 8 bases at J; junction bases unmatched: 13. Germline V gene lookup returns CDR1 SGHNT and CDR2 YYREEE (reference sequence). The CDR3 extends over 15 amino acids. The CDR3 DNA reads TGTGCCAGCAGCTATGGGAGGGGGCGGTTTTACGGCTACACCTTC. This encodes CASSYGRGRFYGYTF.

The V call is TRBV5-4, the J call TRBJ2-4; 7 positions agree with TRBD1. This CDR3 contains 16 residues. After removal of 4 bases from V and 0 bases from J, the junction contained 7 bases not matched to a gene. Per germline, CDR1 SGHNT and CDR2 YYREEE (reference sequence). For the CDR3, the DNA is TGTGCCAGCAGCACCGGACAGGACCTAGCCAAAAACATTCAGTACTTC. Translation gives CASSTGQDLAKNIQYF.

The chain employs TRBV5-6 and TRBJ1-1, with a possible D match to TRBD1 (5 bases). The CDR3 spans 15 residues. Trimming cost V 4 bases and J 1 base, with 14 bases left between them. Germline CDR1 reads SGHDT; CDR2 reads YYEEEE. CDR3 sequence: CASSPFGGGNTEAFF. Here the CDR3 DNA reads TGTGCCAGCAGCCCCTTTGGGGGAGGGAACACTGAAGCTTTCTTT.

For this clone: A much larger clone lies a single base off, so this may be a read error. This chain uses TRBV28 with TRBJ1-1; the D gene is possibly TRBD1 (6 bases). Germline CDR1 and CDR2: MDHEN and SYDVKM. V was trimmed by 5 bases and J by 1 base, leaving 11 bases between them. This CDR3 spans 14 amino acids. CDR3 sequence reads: CASSVQGGNTEAFF. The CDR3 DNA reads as TGTGCCAGCAGTGTACAGGGTGGGAACACTGAAGCTTTCTTT.

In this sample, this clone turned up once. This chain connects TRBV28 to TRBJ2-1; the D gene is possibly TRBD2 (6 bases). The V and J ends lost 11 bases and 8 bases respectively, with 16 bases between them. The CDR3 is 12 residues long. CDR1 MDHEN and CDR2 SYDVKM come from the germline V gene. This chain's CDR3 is CAAEGSGDEQFF. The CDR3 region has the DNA TGTGCCGCGGAGGGGTCGGGTGATGAGCAGTTCTTC.

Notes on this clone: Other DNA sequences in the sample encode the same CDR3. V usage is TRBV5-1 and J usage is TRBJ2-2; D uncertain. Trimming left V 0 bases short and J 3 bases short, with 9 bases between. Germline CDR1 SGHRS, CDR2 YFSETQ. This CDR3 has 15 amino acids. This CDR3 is CASSLAGGDTGELFF. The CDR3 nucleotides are TGCGCCAGCAGCTTGGCCGGTGGGGACACCGGGGAGCTGTTTTTT. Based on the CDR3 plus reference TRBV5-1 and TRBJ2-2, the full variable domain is KAGVTQTPRYLIKTRGQQVTLSCSPISGHRSVSWYQQTPGQGLQFLFEYFSETQRNKGNFPGRFSGRQFSNSRSEMNVSTLELGDSALYLCASSLAGGDTGELFFGEGSRLTVL.

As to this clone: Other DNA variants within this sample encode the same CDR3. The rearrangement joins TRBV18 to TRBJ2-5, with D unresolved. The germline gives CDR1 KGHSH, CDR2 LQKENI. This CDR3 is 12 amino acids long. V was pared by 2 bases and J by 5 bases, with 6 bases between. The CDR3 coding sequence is TGTGCCAGCTCACCAAGAGCGGAGACCCAGTACTTC. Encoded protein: CASSPRAETQYF.

The CDR3 region is CASSPGTAKDTEAFF. CDR3 sequence (DNA): TGCGCCAGCAGCCCTGGGACGGCTAAGGACACTGAAGCTTTCTTT. The V and J genes are TRBV4-1 and TRBJ1-1, with D possibly being TRBD1 (5 bases). The CDR3 contains 15 residues. Deletions cut 4 bases from V and 3 bases from J, with 15 bases between. Germline V lookup: CDR1 MGHRA, CDR2 YSYEKL.